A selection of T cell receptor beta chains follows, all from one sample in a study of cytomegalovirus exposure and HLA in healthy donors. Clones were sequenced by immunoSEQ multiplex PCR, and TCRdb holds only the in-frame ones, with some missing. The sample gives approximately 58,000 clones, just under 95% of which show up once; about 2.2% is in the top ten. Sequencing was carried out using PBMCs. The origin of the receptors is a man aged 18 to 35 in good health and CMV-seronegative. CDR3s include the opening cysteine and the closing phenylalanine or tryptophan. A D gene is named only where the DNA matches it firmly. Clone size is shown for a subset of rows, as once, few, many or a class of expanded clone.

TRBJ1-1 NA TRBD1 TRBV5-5 TGTGCCAGCAGCTTTGCAGGGGGCGGGGGCACTGAAGCTTTCTTT CASSFAGGGGTEAFF
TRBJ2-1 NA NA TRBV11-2 TGTGCCAGCAGCCCGGTGGGGGGTGCCTACAATGAGCAGTTCTTC CASSPVGGAYNEQFF
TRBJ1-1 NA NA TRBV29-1 TGCAGCGTTGAAATCGGTTTGAACACTGAAGCTTTCTTT CSVEIGLNTEAFF
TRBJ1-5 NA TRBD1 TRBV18 TGTGCCAGCTCACCCCAGGACAGGAACGTTGGTCAGCCCCAGCATTTT CASSPQDRNVGQPQHF
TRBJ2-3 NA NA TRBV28 TGTGCCAGCAGTTTACTGCGGGTTGGTCCAGATACGCAGTATTTT CASSLLRVGPDTQYF
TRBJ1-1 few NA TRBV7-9 TGTGCCAGCAGCCCCCGGGAGGGGTGGAACACTGAAGCTTTCTTT CASSPREGWNTEAFF
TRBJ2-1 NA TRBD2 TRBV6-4 TGTGCCAGCAGTGACCTTAGCGGGGGGGCCTACAATGAGCAGTTCTTC CASSDLSGGAYNEQFF
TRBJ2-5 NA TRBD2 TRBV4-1 TGCGCCAGCAGCCAAGATGAAGGACTAGGAATTGAGACCCAGTACTTC CASSQDEGLGIETQYF
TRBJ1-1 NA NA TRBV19 TGTGCCAGTAGTATAGGGCAGGCTTCTAAACTCGCTTTCTTT CASSIGQASKLAFF
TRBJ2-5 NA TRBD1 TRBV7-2 TGTGCCAGCAGCTTGATCGAGGGGGCCCAAGAGACCCAGTACTTC CASSLIEGAQETQYF
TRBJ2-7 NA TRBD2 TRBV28 TGTGCCACCGCTGGAGACTCGGGACTAGCGGGAGGAATTTACGAGCAGTACTTC CATAGDSGLAGGIYEQYF
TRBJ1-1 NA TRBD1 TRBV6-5 TGTGCCAGCAGGGCAGGGGGGTCTGGCACTGAAGCTTTCTTT CASRAGGSGTEAFF
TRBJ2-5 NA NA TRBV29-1 TGCAGCGTGGGGGAGGGCAGGGGCGGAGAGACCCAGTACTTC CSVGEGRGGETQYF
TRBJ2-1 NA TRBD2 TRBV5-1 TGCGCCAGCAGCTATGCGAATAGCGGGAACAATGAGCAGTTCTTC CASSYANSGNNEQFF